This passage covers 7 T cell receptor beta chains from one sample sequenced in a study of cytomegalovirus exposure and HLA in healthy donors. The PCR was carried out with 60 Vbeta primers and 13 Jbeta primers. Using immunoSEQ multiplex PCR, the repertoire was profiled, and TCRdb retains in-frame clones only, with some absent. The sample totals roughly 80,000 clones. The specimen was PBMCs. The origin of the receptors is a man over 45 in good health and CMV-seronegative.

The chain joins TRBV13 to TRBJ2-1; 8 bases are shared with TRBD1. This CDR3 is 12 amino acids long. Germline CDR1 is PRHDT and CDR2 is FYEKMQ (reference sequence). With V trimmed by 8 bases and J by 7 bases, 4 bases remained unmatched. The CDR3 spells CASGTGVNEQFF. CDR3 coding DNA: TGTGCCAGCGGGACAGGTGTTAATGAGCAGTTCTTC.

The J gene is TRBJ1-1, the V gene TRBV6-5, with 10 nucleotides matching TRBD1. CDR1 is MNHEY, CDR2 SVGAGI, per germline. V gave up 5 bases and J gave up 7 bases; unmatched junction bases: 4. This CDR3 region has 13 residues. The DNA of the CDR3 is TGTGCCAGCAGTAGGACAGGGGGTTATGAAGCTTTCTTT. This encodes CASSRTGGYEAFF.

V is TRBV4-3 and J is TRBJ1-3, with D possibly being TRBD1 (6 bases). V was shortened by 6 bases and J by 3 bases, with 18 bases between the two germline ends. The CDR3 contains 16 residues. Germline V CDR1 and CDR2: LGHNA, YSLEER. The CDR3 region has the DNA TGCGCCAGCAGTCCTGGGGCAGGGGCGGGTGGAAACACCATATATTTT. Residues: CASSPGAGAGGNTIYF.

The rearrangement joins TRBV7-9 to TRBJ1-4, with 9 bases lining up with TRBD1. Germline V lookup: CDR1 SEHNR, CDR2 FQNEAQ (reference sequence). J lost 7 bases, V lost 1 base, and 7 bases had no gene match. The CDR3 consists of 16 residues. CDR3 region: CASSLEGGQGGEKLFF. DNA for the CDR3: TGTGCCAGCAGCTTAGAAGGGGGACAGGGAGGTGAAAAACTGTTTTTT.

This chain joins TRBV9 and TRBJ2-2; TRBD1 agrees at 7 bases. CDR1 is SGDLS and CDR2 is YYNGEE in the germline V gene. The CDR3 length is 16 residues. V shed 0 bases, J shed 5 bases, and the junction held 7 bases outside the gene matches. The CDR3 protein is CASSVGLGTATGELFF. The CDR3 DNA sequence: TGTGCCAGCAGCGTAGGGTTGGGGACAGCTACCGGGGAGCTGTTTTTT.

The CDR3 sequence is CASSLTGTGDSYEQYF. The CDR3, as DNA: TGTGCCAGCAGTTTAACGGGGACAGGGGACTCCTACGAGCAGTACTTC. This chain connects TRBV27 to TRBJ2-7, with 10 nucleotides matching TRBD1. Germline loops: CDR1 MNHEY, CDR2 SMNVEV (reference sequence). The CDR3 extends over 16 amino acids. V was pared by 2 bases and J by 0 bases, with 4 bases of the junction left unmatched.

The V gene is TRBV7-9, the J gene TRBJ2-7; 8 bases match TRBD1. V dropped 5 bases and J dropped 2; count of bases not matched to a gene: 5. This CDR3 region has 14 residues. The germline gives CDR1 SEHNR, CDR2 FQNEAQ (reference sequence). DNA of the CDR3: TGTGCCAGCAGCACCCGGACAGGGACCTACGAGCAGTACTTC. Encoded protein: CASSTRTGTYEQYF.